These 14 T cell receptor beta chains were sequenced from one sample in a study of monozygotic twins with inflammatory bowel disease. TCRdb reworked the 5' RACE reads into one entry per CDR3 protein, no DNA. This sample's table has around 370,000 distinct CDR3 sequences. Source material: blood. These TCRs come from a human donor with ulcerative colitis or Crohn's disease, or a healthy co-twin of an affected twin (not recorded which).

CDR3 protein: CASSLVGPNYNEQFF. V is TRBV28 and J is TRBJ2-1; TCRdb designates TRBD1, a call that cannot be tested without DNA. The CDR3 contains 15 residues. Germline loops: CDR1 MDHEN, CDR2 SYDVKM.

This chain links TRBV19 with TRBJ1-1. Germline lookup yields CDR1 LNHDA and CDR2 SQIVND (reference sequence). The CDR3 spans 15 residues. CDR3 in amino acids: CASSLNGPLNTEAFF.

The chain has TRBV20-1 and TRBJ1-5; no DNA is available, so the TRBD1 call from TCRdb remains unchecked. CDR1 and CDR2 from the germline V gene are DFQATT and SNEGSKA (reference sequence). The CDR3 totals 15 residues. The CDR3 loop is CSAIEGGAGNQPQHF.

This sequence joins TRBV15 and TRBJ2-7; with no DNA, the TCRdb D assignment of TRBD1 cannot be verified. Germline CDR1 is LNHNV and CDR2 is YYDKDF (reference sequence). The CDR3 is 16 residues long. The CDR3 is CATSDRADGSPYEQYF.

The chain recombines TRBV12-3 or TRBV12-4 with TRBJ2-1; the TRBD1 assignment by TCRdb is unverifiable without DNA. The CDR3 spans 13 residues. The CDR3 region is CASSLLPRGEQFF.

The chain has TRBV29-1 and TRBJ2-7. Germline CDR1 SQVTM, CDR2 ANQGSEA. The CDR3 sequence is 13 residues long. This CDR3 is CSVEFVGGHEQYF.

This chain uses TRBV24-1 with TRBJ2-3; the TCRdb call, TRBD2, lacks DNA for checking. The length of the CDR3 is 15 residues. Germline CDR1 reads KGHDR; CDR2 reads SFDVKD. The CDR3 here is CATSDFRSASGTHYF.

This chain connects TRBV7-9 to TRBJ1-4. Germline V lookup: CDR1 SEHNR, CDR2 FQNEAQ (reference sequence). CDR3 length: 12 amino acids. Here the CDR3 reads CASSLQDEKLFF.

V and J are TRBV9 and TRBJ2-7. This CDR3 is 16 amino acids long. The germline CDR1 and CDR2 sequences are SGDLS and YYNGEE. The CDR3 is CASSVGNNRGLYEQYF.

The chain couples TRBV5-6 to TRBJ2-2; TCRdb selects TRBD1, and the lack of DNA leaves this call unchecked. The CDR3 consists of 17 residues. Germline assignment: CDR1 SGHDT and CDR2 YYEEEE. CDR3 sequence reads: CASSPGVGGWATGELFF.

J is TRBJ2-1 and V is TRBV9; TCRdb gives TRBD2 as the D gene, but with no DNA this cannot be confirmed. This CDR3 comprises 18 residues. Looked up from germline, CDR1 is SGDLS and CDR2 is YYNGEE. This CDR3 reads CASSPLGGGALAGNEQFF.

CDR3 in amino acids: CASSTTDSPLHF. The chain is built from TRBV12-3 or TRBV12-4 and TRBJ1-6. The CDR3 totals 12 residues.

This chain connects TRBV7-3 to TRBJ2-1; the D call from TCRdb, TRBD1, cannot be confirmed without DNA. Germline V gene sequence: CDR1 SGHTA, CDR2 FQGTGA. The CDR3 has 12 residues. The CDR3 is CASSFGGQAEFF.

This chain links TRBV3-1 with TRBJ2-5; lacking DNA, the TRBD2 call made by TCRdb goes unchecked. This CDR3 spans 13 amino acids. Germline-derived CDR1 and CDR2 are LGHDT and YNNKEL (reference sequence). The CDR3 protein is CASSHPLEGTQYF.